The TCR beta chain under discussion was sequenced for a study of blood T cells in healthy people across ages. CDR3 size: 11 residues. Germline V lookup: CDR1 SQVTM, CDR2 ANQGSEA. Trimming cost V 6 bases and J 6 bases, with 10 bases left between them. The draw of peripheral blood yielded approximately 11 milliliters from each donor. General study findings and limits: Estimates of total diversity, which came from one million sequenced T cells, were considered to be underestimates.

Then a second PCR, running about 6 to 11 cycles, was carried out with a sample-barcoded 5' primer and a J-beta primer mix. Every molecule of cDNA carried a tag from a template-switch adaptor with 12 random nucleotides. One entry per CDR3 protein results from TCRdb running MiXCR on the 5' RACE reads. The table has about 1.8 million distinct CDR3 sequences, 49% seen once. Remarks on this clonotype: What it binds is not known.

J is TRBJ2-3 and V is TRBV29-1; D ambiguous. Sequenced: blood. The receptor's source is a woman in her forties in good health. Here the CDR3 reads CSVLFLDTQYF. The CDR3 nucleotides are TGCAGCGTGCTTTTTTTGGATACGCAGTATTTT.